This T cell receptor beta chain was profiled in a study of T cell clones after liver transplantation. Germline V lookup: CDR1 KGHSH, CDR2 LQKENI. Trimming took 4 bases from V and 4 from J, leaving 8 bases between them. The CDR3 runs 12 residues. The assay was immunoSEQ multiplex PCR, and TCRdb's table has in-frame clones only and misses some. The repertoire includes roughly 80,000 clones, around four fifths of them detected once, and 2.8% sits in the top ten. The sample here was CD4+ T cells from blood, taken at the 22-month timepoint. The chain joins TRBV18 to TRBJ2-7, with D hard to call. The TCR originated in a human patient who received a liver transplant. The graft donor may have contributed some T cells. CDR3 protein: CASSLNLYEQYF. CDR3 nucleotide sequence: TGTGCCAGCTCACTCAACTTATACGAGCAGTACTTC.